The 18 T cell receptor beta chains presented below share a single source sample, sequenced in a study of cytomegalovirus exposure and HLA in healthy donors. The PCR had 60 Vbeta and 13 Jbeta primers. Clones were read by immunoSEQ multiplex PCR, and TCRdb kept only the in-frame ones, dropping some. The sample includes over 150,000 clones, 82% of them seen just once. Material for sequencing was PBMCs. Receptors originate from a male donor in good health and CMV-seropositive.

This chain links TRBV5-1 with TRBJ2-5; 8 bases fit TRBD2. TRBJ2-7 explains the end of the DNA better; the J call may be wrong. The germline CDR1 and CDR2 sequences are SGHRS and YFSETQ. The CDR3 loop spans 16 amino acids. The CDR3, as DNA: TGCGCCAGCAGCTTGGAGGCGGGGGGCGCTGGCCACGAGCAGTACTTC. This translates into CASSLEAGGAGHEQYF.

The chain employs TRBV11-2 and TRBJ2-2; TRBD1 is a possible D gene (6 bases). Trimming stripped 7 bases from V and 5 bases from J, with 23 bases between. Germline V gene lookup returns CDR1 SGHAT and CDR2 FQNNGV. This CDR3 spans 17 amino acids. The chain's CDR3 is CASTRARGFAKTGELFF. CDR3 coding DNA: TGTGCCAGCACCCGGGCTAGGGGGTTCGCTAAGACCGGGGAGCTGTTTTTT.

The CDR3 coding sequence is TGTGCCAGCAGCCAGGATCCGACAGGGATCAATTCACCCCTCCACTTT. It is translated as CASSQDPTGINSPLHF. The V and J genes are TRBV7-6 and TRBJ1-6, with 7 bases that match TRBD1. The V segment lost 5 bases and the J segment 7 bases; nucleotides outside the gene matches: 11. CDR1 is SGHVS and CDR2 is FNYEAQ in the germline V gene. The CDR3 spans 16 residues.

The rearrangement uses TRBV7-8 and TRBJ1-4; 11 bases fit TRBD1. Germline CDR1 reads SGHVS; CDR2 reads FQNEAQ. The length of the CDR3 is 16 residues. J lost 8 bases, V lost 4 bases, and 9 bases had no gene match. DNA of the CDR3: TGTGCCAGCAGCTCCTATCCGGGACAGGGGGGAGAAAAACTGTTTTTT. Protein sequence: CASSSYPGQGGEKLFF.

This chain joins TRBV6-6 and TRBJ1-5, with TRBD1 identical over 7 bases. The V gene end was trimmed by 6 bases and the J gene end by 5 bases; junction bases not matched to a gene: 7. Germline V gene data show CDR1 as MNHNY and CDR2 as SVGAGI (reference sequence). This CDR3 comprises 14 residues. The CDR3 loop is CASSRGQTHQPQHF. CDR3 sequence (DNA): TGTGCCAGCAGCCGGGGACAGACCCATCAGCCCCAGCATTTT.

This clone was seen only a few times. The genes are TRBV7-9 and TRBJ1-2; weak D call: TRBD1 (5 bases). CDR1 is SEHNR and CDR2 is FQNEAQ in the germline V gene (reference sequence). The CDR3 spans 14 residues. The V and J ends lost 1 base and 5 bases respectively, with 11 bases between them. The chain's CDR3 is CASSLGGTDYGYTF. The CDR3 coding sequence is TGTGCCAGCAGCTTAGGCGGGACGGATTATGGCTACACCTTC. Full variable domain (rest looked up from reference TRBV7-9 and TRBJ1-2): DTGVSQNPRHKITKRGQNVTFRCDPISEHNRLYWYRQTLGQGPEFLTYFQNEAQLEKSRLLSDRFSAERPKGSFSTLEIQRTEQGDSAMYLCASSLGGTDYGYTFGSGTRLTVV.

The chain uses TRBV5-1 and TRBJ1-4; 9 bases align to TRBD1. CDR3 length equals 16 residues. J lost 6 bases, V lost 4 bases, and 10 bases had no gene match. Per germline, CDR1 SGHRS and CDR2 YFSETQ. The CDR3 coding sequence is TGCGCCAGCAGCCTCCGGGACAGGGTTTCGGATGAAAAACTGTTTTTT. It encodes CASSLRDRVSDEKLFF. The entire variable domain, with the rest obtained from reference TRBV5-1 and TRBJ1-4, is as follows: KAGVTQTPRYLIKTRGQQVTLSCSPISGHRSVSWYQQTPGQGLQFLFEYFSETQRNKGNFPGRFSGRQFSNSRSEMNVSTLELGDSALYLCASSLRDRVSDEKLFFGSGTQLSVL.

The rearrangement links TRBV5-1 to TRBJ2-3; D is perhaps TRBD1 (6 bases). V lost 0 bases and J lost 4, with 6 bases in between. In germline, CDR1 is SGHRS, CDR2 YFSETQ. The CDR3 contains 13 residues. The CDR3 DNA reads TGCGCCAGCAGCTTGGCAGGGGCAGATACGCAGTATTTT. Its protein product is CASSLAGADTQYF. The whole variable domain, remainder taken from reference TRBV5-1 and TRBJ2-3, is KAGVTQTPRYLIKTRGQQVTLSCSPISGHRSVSWYQQTPGQGLQFLFEYFSETQRNKGNFPGRFSGRQFSNSRSEMNVSTLELGDSALYLCASSLAGADTQYFGPGTRLTVL.

The chain carries TRBV11-2 and TRBJ2-7; 8 nucleotides line up with TRBD1. CDR3 size: 16 residues. With 1 base clipped from V and 2 bases from J, the junction kept 7 bases outside the gene matches. From germline, CDR1 is SGHAT and CDR2 FQNNGV. The CDR3 region is CASSLGFMDRAYEQYF. The CDR3 DNA follows: TGTGCCAGCAGCTTAGGATTTATGGACAGGGCCTACGAGCAGTACTTC. Together with reference TRBV11-2 and TRBJ2-7, the CDR3 gives the full variable domain: EAGVAQSPRYKIIEKRQSVAFWCNPISGHATLYWYQQILGQGPKLLIQFQNNGVVDDSQLPKDRFSAERLKGVDSTLKIQPAKLEDSAVYLCASSLGFMDRAYEQYFGPGTRLTVT.

V gene TRBV7-6 combines with J gene TRBJ2-3; 8 bases agree with TRBD1. CDR1 and CDR2 from the germline V gene are SGHVS and FNYEAQ. V shed 1 base and J 4 bases; nucleotides not matched to a gene: 10. This CDR3 is built from 17 residues. CDR3 residues: CASSLGTWTGYPDTQYF. CDR3 in DNA: TGTGCCAGCAGCTTAGGGACCTGGACAGGGTACCCAGATACGCAGTATTTT.

The CDR3 protein is CSTRGTGLQETQYF. CDR3 coding DNA: TGCAGCACAAGAGGGACAGGGCTTCAAGAGACCCAGTACTTC. The rearrangement links TRBV29-1 to TRBJ2-5; 9 bases fit TRBD1. This CDR3 is 14 amino acids long. V gave up 8 bases and J gave up 2 bases; unmatched junction bases: 9. Germline V gene sequence: CDR1 SQVTM, CDR2 ANQGSEA.

The gene calls are TRBV6-4 and TRBJ2-6; 11 nucleotides line up with TRBD1. The CDR3 has 18 residues. Germline lookup yields CDR1 MRHNA and CDR2 SNTAGT. V trimming: 3 bases; J trimming: 2 bases; junction bases outside the gene matches: 6. The CDR3 nucleotides are TGTGCCAGCAGTGATAGGGACAGGGGGGAGGCTGGGGCCAACGTCCTGACTTTC. Translating it yields CASSDRDRGEAGANVLTF.

The rearrangement joins TRBV2 to TRBJ1-1; no reliable D call. This CDR3 spans 14 amino acids. Deletions cut 4 bases from V and 4 bases from J, with 13 bases between. Germline V gene sequence: CDR1 SNHLY, CDR2 FYNNEI. Written as DNA, the CDR3 is TGTGCCAGCAGTGCGACATTCCTAAGCACTGAAGCTTTCTTT. The encoded protein is CASSATFLSTEAFF.

V and J are TRBV5-1 and TRBJ2-7; 10 bases are shared with TRBD2. The CDR3 loop spans 15 amino acids. V lost 3 bases, J lost 2 bases, and 5 bases stayed unmatched. Germline assignment: CDR1 SGHRS and CDR2 YFSETQ. CDR3 loop: CASSSGLAAAYEQYF. The CDR3 region has the DNA TGCGCCAGCAGCTCCGGACTAGCGGCCGCCTACGAGCAGTACTTC.

The rearrangement links TRBV10-3 to TRBJ1-1; D unclear. The V end was cut by 2 bases, the J end by 4 bases, with 5 bases between. In germline, CDR1 is ENHRY, CDR2 SYGVKD. The CDR3 is made up of 12 amino acids. The CDR3 DNA follows: TGTGCCATCAGTGAGACACCCACTGAAGCTTTCTTT. This gives the protein CAISETPTEAFF.

This chain joins TRBV4-1 and TRBJ2-1; TRBD2 matches 13 bases. The CDR3 is 18 residues long. The germline CDR1 and CDR2 sequences are MGHRA and YSYEKL. The J segment lost 4 bases and the V segment lost 0 bases, leaving 6 bases of the junction unmatched. The CDR3 region is CASSQDTGLAGPYNEQFF. DNA for the CDR3: TGCGCCAGCAGCCAAGATACGGGACTAGCGGGGCCATACAATGAGCAGTTCTTC.

This clone was counted once. This chain connects TRBV2 to TRBJ2-1, with D possibly matching TRBD1 (6 bases). The CDR3 sequence is 19 residues long. Trimming shortened V by 3 bases and J by 1 base, and 22 bases separated the two germline ends. Germline-derived CDR1 and CDR2 are SNHLY and FYNNEI. For the CDR3, the DNA is TGTGCCAGCAGTGACCCCTCCTTTACCGGGACAAAATCCTACAATGAGCAGTTCTTC. Its translation is CASSDPSFTGTKSYNEQFF. The entire variable domain, with the rest obtained from reference TRBV2 and TRBJ2-1, is as follows: EPEVTQTPSHQVTQMGQEVILRCVPISNHLYFYWYRQILGQKVEFLVSFYNNEISEKSEIFDDQFSVERPDGSNFTLKIRSTKLEDSAMYFCASSDPSFTGTKSYNEQFFGPGTRLTVL.

The chain recombines TRBV7-9 with TRBJ2-1, with D possibly TRBD2 on 7 matching bases. Trimming cost V 3 bases and J 5 bases, with 20 bases left between them. From germline, CDR1 is SEHNR and CDR2 FQNEAQ (reference sequence). There are 17 residues in the CDR3. CDR3 sequence (DNA): TGTGCCAGCAGCTTCTTAGGGGGGGTGGGCGCCCACAATGAGCAGTTCTTC. This encodes CASSFLGGVGAHNEQFF.